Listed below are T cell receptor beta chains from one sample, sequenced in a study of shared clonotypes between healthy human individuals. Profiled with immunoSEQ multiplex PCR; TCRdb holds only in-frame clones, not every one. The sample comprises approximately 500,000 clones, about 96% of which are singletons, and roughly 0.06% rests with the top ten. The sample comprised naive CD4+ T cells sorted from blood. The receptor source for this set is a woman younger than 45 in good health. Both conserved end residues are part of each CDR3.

CDR3: CASSQGGYEQYF
J: NA
V: TRBV14

CDR3: CASRVWGRAGEETQYF
J: TRBJ2-5
V: TRBV27

CDR3: CASSEAGFRTDTQYF
J: TRBJ2-3
V: TRBV6-1

CDR3: CASSSQQQYSNQPQHF
J: TRBJ1-5
V: TRBV28

CDR3: CAWSRTRGLVYEQYF
J: TRBJ2-7
V: TRBV30

CDR3: CASSPNLLVTEAFF
J: TRBJ1-1
V: TRBV11-2

CDR3: CASSATGQGNEQYF
J: TRBJ2-7
V: TRBV5-1

CDR3: CASSSVAGGGDTQYF
J: TRBJ2-3
V: TRBV5-1

CDR3: CASSSQGKRNTIYF
J: TRBJ1-3
V: TRBV5-5

CDR3: CASSQTFRQPQHF
J: TRBJ1-5
V: TRBV18

CDR3: CASTPAGGPIYEQYF
J: NA
V: TRBV27

CDR3: CASSYREPTTETQYF
J: TRBJ2-5
V: TRBV5-1

CDR3: CASSRDRVKRAFF
J: TRBJ1-1
V: TRBV7-6

CDR3: CASSLGGLGSEQFF
J: TRBJ2-1
V: TRBV5-4

CDR3: CASGLARARGLDEQYF
J: NA
V: TRBV12-5

CDR3: CASRYSGGVSGANVLTF
J: TRBJ2-6
V: TRBV27

CDR3: CASRRASSQPQHF
J: TRBJ1-5
V: TRBV28

CDR3: CASSVGQTSGATDTQYF
J: TRBJ2-3
V: TRBV9

CDR3: CSVAFLAGGGETQYF
J: TRBJ2-5
V: TRBV29-1

CDR3: CASGQGTGADTEAFF
J: TRBJ1-1
V: TRBV12-5

CDR3: CASSLIVSYEQYF
J: TRBJ2-7
V: TRBV28

CDR3: CASSFAWGDTEAFF
J: TRBJ1-1
V: TRBV7-9

CDR3: CASRLWGAGGNEQFF
J: TRBJ2-1
V: TRBV28

CDR3: CASNVIGMNSPLHF
J: TRBJ1-6
V: TRBV28

CDR3: CASSLLPYEQYF
J: TRBJ2-7
V: TRBV28

CDR3: CATSRGGLAGSYEQYF
J: NA
V: TRBV15

CDR3: CASSPTDTGELFF
J: TRBJ2-2
V: TRBV18

CDR3: CATSREGGHRETQYF
J: TRBJ2-5
V: TRBV15

CDR3: CASSFPNIETQYF
J: TRBJ2-5
V: TRBV28

CDR3: CASSRTSESSYEQYF
J: TRBJ2-7
V: TRBV7-8

CDR3: CAISESFSSADYNEQFF
J: TRBJ2-1
V: TRBV10-3

CDR3: CASSPDYSYEQYF
J: TRBJ2-7
V: TRBV7-6

CDR3: CASSSPSDLAGVREQYF
J: TRBJ2-7
V: TRBV28

CDR3: CASSSGTSGTDF
J: TRBJ2-7
V: TRBV10-2

CDR3: CASSLTGTSFREQFF
J: TRBJ2-1
V: TRBV5-8

CDR3: CASSYDLSSSYYEQYF
J: NA
V: TRBV6-5

CDR3: CASSKAIAEGITDTQYF
J: TRBJ2-3
V: TRBV21-1

CDR3: CASSLALGRDEQFF
J: TRBJ2-1
V: TRBV5-1

CDR3: CASSPTGLFGNTIYF
J: TRBJ1-3
V: TRBV27

CDR3: CASSSGQENYGYTF
J: TRBJ1-2
V: TRBV28

CDR3: CAWTDSGAQETQYF
J: TRBJ2-5
V: TRBV30

CDR3: CASSANQWSTEAFF
J: TRBJ1-1
V: TRBV9

CDR3: CASRARAGYEQYF
J: TRBJ2-7
V: TRBV7-8

CDR3: CASSPPRGGGNTIYF
J: TRBJ1-3
V: TRBV10-2

CDR3: CASSLHHSGNTIYF
J: TRBJ1-3
V: TRBV28

CDR3: CASSGEGGDTQYF
J: TRBJ2-3
V: TRBV2

CDR3: CASSSLRGLAGLTTYEQYF
J: TRBJ2-7
V: TRBV5-6

CDR3: CASSDKKFRDRISYEQYF
J: TRBJ2-7
V: TRBV6-4

CDR3: CASSQEILAGGRWARSAGELFF
J: TRBJ2-2
V: TRBV4-2

CDR3: CASRRDRGMATNEKLFF
J: TRBJ1-4
V: TRBV19

CDR3: CASSSGFEGEKLFF
J: TRBJ1-4
V: TRBV5-1

CDR3: CASSWGNEAEAFF
J: TRBJ1-1
V: TRBV28

CDR3: CASSLWGTGVEKLFF
J: TRBJ1-4
V: TRBV28

CDR3: CASSLDGGANEKLFF
J: TRBJ1-4
V: TRBV7-9

CDR3: CASSFDRAYEQYF
J: TRBJ2-7
V: TRBV5-1

CDR3: CASSFFGGSNEQFF
J: TRBJ2-1
V: TRBV13

CDR3: CASSLTPLSYNEQFF
J: TRBJ2-1
V: TRBV7-9

CDR3: CASSPGLAAYTDTQYF
J: TRBJ2-3
V: TRBV5-6

CDR3: CASGTSGTSYNEQFF
J: TRBJ2-1
V: TRBV5-1

CDR3: CASSLAGLSYNEQFF
J: TRBJ2-1
V: TRBV5-8